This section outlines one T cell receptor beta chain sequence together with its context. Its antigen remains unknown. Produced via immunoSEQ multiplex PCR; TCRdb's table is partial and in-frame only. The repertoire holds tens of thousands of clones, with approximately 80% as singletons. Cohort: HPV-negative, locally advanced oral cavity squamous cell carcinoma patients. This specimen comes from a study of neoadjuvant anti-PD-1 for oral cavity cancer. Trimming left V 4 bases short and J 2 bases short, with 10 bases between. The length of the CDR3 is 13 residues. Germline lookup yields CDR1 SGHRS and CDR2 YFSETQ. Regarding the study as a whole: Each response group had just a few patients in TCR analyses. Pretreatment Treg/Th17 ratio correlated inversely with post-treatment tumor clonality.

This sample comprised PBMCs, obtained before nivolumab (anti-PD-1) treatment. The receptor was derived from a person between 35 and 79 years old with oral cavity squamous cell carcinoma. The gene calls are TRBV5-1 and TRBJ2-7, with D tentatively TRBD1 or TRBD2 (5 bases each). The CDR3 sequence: CASSTGRPYEQYF. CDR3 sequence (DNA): TGCGCCAGCAGCACGGGACGCCCCTACGAGCAGTACTTC.